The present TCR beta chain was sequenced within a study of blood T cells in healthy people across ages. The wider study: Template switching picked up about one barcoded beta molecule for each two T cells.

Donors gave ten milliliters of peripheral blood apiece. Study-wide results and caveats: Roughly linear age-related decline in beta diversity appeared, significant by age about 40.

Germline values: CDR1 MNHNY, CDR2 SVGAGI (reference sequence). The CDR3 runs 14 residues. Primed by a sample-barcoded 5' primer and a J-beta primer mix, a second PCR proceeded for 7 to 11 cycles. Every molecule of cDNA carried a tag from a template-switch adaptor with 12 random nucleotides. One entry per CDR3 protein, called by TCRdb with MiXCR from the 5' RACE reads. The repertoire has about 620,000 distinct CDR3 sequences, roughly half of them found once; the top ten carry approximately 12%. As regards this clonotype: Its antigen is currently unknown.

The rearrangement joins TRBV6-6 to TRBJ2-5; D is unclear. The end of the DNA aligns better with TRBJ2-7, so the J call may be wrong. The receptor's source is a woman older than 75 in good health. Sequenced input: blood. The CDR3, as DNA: TGTGCCAGCAGTCCCGGTCAAGGACCCAACGAGCAGTACTTC. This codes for CASSPGQGPNEQYF.